The T cell receptor (beta chain) under discussion was sequenced for a study of blood T cells in healthy people across ages. General study findings and limits: Long-lived donors had more naive CD4+ cells and higher diversity than aged donors.

Peripheral blood was drawn, ten milliliters per donor. On this clonotype itself: Its antigen is not identified.

Through a sample-barcoded 5' primer and a J-beta primer mix, a second PCR was run for roughly 7 to 12 cycles. From the 5' RACE reads, TCRdb called clonotypes with MiXCR, one entry per CDR3 protein. The sample yields about 1.8 million distinct CDR3 sequences, around half seen once. Trimming shortened V by 2 bases and J by 2 bases, and 12 bases separated the two germline ends. Per the germline V gene, CDR1 is SGHTA and CDR2 is FQGNSA. This CDR3 spans 15 amino acids. Sequenced input: blood. This sequence was found in a woman between 35 and 50 years old in good health. The V and J genes are TRBV7-2 and TRBJ1-1, with no clear D. CDR3 sequence reads: CASSLFGTANTEAFF. The CDR3 coding sequence is TGTGCCAGCAGCTTATTTGGCACAGCTAACACTGAAGCTTTCTTT.